These T cell receptor beta chains were read from a single sample in a study of T cell responses to AZD1222 COVID-19 vaccine. Using immunoSEQ multiplex PCR, the repertoire was profiled, and TCRdb retains in-frame clones only, with some absent. The table has 140,000 or so clones, 80% to 95% seen once. Specimen: peripheral blood, collected 28 days after the second AZD1222 dose. These receptors all stem from an adult who received the AZD1222 COVID-19 vaccine. Both conserved end residues are part of each CDR3. Each record gives: V gene, clone size, J gene, D gene, CDR3 protein, CDR3 DNA. D genes are given only for firm matches. Clone size, where shown, is once, few, many, or a class for clones that have expanded.

>TRBV2|NA|TRBJ1-1|NA
CASRRALNTEAFF
TGTGCCAGCCGTAGGGCCTTGAACACTGAAGCTTTCTTT
>TRBV5-1|few|TRBJ2-2|NA
CASRSETNTGELFF
TGCGCCAGCAGAAGCGAGACGAACACCGGGGAGCTGTTTTTT
>TRBV28|few|TRBJ1-6|NA
CASSSVVSPLHF
TGTGCCAGCAGTTCAGTGGTTTCACCCCTCCACTTT
>TRBV10-2|NA|TRBJ2-5|NA
CASSEGVVAETQYF
TGCGCCAGCAGTGAGGGGGTAGTAGCAGAGACCCAGTACTTC
>TRBV7-7|NA|TRBJ2-3|TRBD2
CASSPGLAGTARTQYF
TGTGCCAGCAGCCCAGGACTAGCGGGTACCGCCAGGACGCAGTATTTT
>TRBV19|NA|TRBJ1-5|NA
CASTQGSGSNQPQHF
TGTGCCAGTACCCAGGGGTCGGGGAGCAATCAGCCCCAGCATTTT
>TRBV6-1|NA|TRBJ2-7|TRBD2
CASSEGRAGEYPDEQYF
TGTGCCAGCAGTGAAGGGCGAGCGGGAGAGTACCCAGACGAGCAGTACTTC
>TRBV4-1|NA|TRBJ1-1|NA
CASSQEGGSTIEAFF
TGCGCCAGCAGCCAAGAGGGGGGAAGCACTATAGAAGCTTTCTTT
>TRBV12-5|NA|TRBJ2-5|TRBD1
CASGSTGESQETQYF
TGTGCTAGTGGTTCGACAGGGGAAAGCCAAGAGACCCAGTACTTC
>TRBV7-9|NA|TRBJ2-7|TRBD1
CASSRGTGEYEQYF
TGTGCCAGCAGCCGAGGGACAGGGGAGTACGAGCAGTACTTC
>TRBV4-3|once|TRBJ2-2|TRBD1
CASSLRDRDTGELFF
TGCGCCAGCAGCCTGAGGGACAGGGACACCGGGGAGCTGTTTTTT
>TRBV4-1|NA|TRBJ1-5|NA
CASSLTWLPPQHF
TGCGCCAGCAGCCTAACGTGGCTCCCGCCCCAGCATTTT
>TRBV19|NA|TRBJ1-6|NA
CASSYDSWGNNSPLHF
TGTGCCAGTAGTTACGACAGTTGGGGTAATAATTCACCCCTCCACTTT
>TRBV7-9|NA|TRBJ2-5|NA
CASIPAGRQETQYF
TGTGCCAGCATCCCGGCGGGGCGCCAAGAGACCCAGTACTTC
>TRBV28|NA|TRBJ2-7|NA
CASSLGTSKGLF
TGTGCCAGCAGTTTAGGCACTAGTAAGGGGTTATTC
>TRBV6-5|NA|TRBJ1-2|NA
CASSQGYGYTF
TGTGCCAGCAGTCAGGGATATGGCTACACCTTC
>TRBV4-1|NA|TRBJ2-3|TRBD2
CASSRTSGSTDTQYF
TGCGCCAGCAGCCGGACTAGCGGGTCCACAGATACGCAGTATTTT
>TRBV7-2|NA|TRBJ2-1|TRBD2
CASSLGGLAGVEQFF
TGTGCCAGCAGCTTAGGGGGGCTAGCGGGAGTTGAGCAGTTCTTC
>TRBV7-2|NA|TRBJ1-1|NA
CASSPLTGTEAFF
TGTGCCAGCAGCCCCCTTACTGGAACTGAAGCTTTCTTT
>TRBV19|NA|TRBJ1-3|NA
CASSISRGAGNTIYF
TGTGCCAGTAGTATTTCTCGGGGTGCTGGAAACACCATATATTTT
>TRBV7-6|NA|TRBJ1-6|NA
CASSLDRGANSPLHF
TGTGCCAGCAGCTTAGATCGGGGAGCCAATTCACCCCTCCACTTT
>TRBV15|NA|TRBJ2-7|NA
CATSSLLRGYEQYF
TGTGCCACCAGCTCCCTCCTAAGGGGCTACGAGCAGTACTTC
>TRBV6-2/TRBV6-3|NA|TRBJ1-6|TRBD1
CASSSGTDNSPLHF
TGTGCCAGCAGTTCCGGGACAGATAATTCACCCCTCCACTTT
>TRBV3-1/TRBV3-2|NA|TRBJ2-5|NA
CASSPPGRLETQYF
TGTGCCAGCAGCCCCCCAGGGCGGTTAGAGACCCAGTACTTC
>TRBV5-4|once|TRBJ1-6|NA
CASSFANSPLHF
TGTGCCAGCAGCTTCGCCAATTCACCCCTCCACTTT
>TRBV5-1|once|TRBJ2-1|TRBD1
CASSLARTGGSNEQFF
TGCGCCAGCAGCTTGGCCCGGACAGGGGGAAGCAATGAGCAGTTCTTC
>TRBV18|NA|TRBJ2-2|NA
CASSRDRQNTGELFF
TGTGCCAGCTCACGGGACCGACAGAACACCGGGGAGCTGTTTTTT
>TRBV4-1|NA|TRBJ1-5|NA
CASSNLGDHRPQHF
TGCGCCAGTAGCAATCTTGGGGACCACAGGCCCCAGCATTTT
>TRBV4-1|NA|TRBJ1-2|TRBD1
CASSQSTGTGSYGYTF
TGCGCCAGCAGCCAATCCACCGGGACAGGGTCCTATGGCTACACCTTC
>TRBV6-9|NA|TRBJ1-4|NA
CARPSRGEKLFF
TGTGCCAGACCTAGTCGAGGTGAAAAACTGTTTTTT
>TRBV28|NA|TRBJ1-2|NA
CATSFDGYTF
TGTGCCACCAGCTTTGACGGCTACACCTTC
>TRBV6-5|few|TRBJ1-3|NA
CATWSGARGNTIYF
TGTGCCACCTGGTCGGGGGCGAGGGGAAACACCATATATTTT
>TRBV9|NA|TRBJ1-5|NA
CASSPTGHPNQPQHF
TGTGCCAGCAGCCCCACGGGACACCCAAATCAGCCCCAGCATTTT
>TRBV25-1|NA|TRBJ2-5|NA
CASSERGQETQYF
TGTGCCAGCAGTGAGAGGGGGCAAGAGACCCAGTACTTC
>TRBV3-1/TRBV3-2|NA|TRBJ2-3|NA
CASSLGRTTDTQYF
TGTGCCAGCAGCCTAGGGCGGACCACAGATACGCAGTATTTT
>TRBV7-2|once|TRBJ1-2|NA
CASSPLGGYIRYGYTF
TGTGCCAGCAGCCCCTTAGGCGGGTATATCCGCTATGGCTACACCTTC
>TRBV10-3|once|TRBJ1-5|NA
CAIGQSNQPQHF
TGTGCCATCGGACAAAGCAATCAGCCCCAGCATTTT
>TRBV7-3|NA|TRBJ2-3|NA
CASRSSSQGTDTQYF
TGTGCCAGCAGGTCCAGTTCCCAGGGCACAGATACGCAGTATTTT
>TRBV15|once|TRBJ1-5|TRBD1
CATRGQGSQPQHF
TGTGCCACCAGAGGACAGGGAAGTCAGCCCCAGCATTTT
>TRBV28|NA|TRBJ1-1|TRBD1
CASSLPGTGNTEAFF
TGTGCCAGCAGTCTCCCCGGGACAGGAAACACTGAAGCTTTCTTT
>TRBV19|NA|TRBJ1-5|NA
CASSIGEGNQPQHF
TGTGCCAGTAGTATCGGTGAAGGCAATCAGCCCCAGCATTTT
>TRBV4-1|NA|TRBJ2-7|TRBD2
CASSTQRDVVYEQYF
TGCGCCAGCAGCACCCAGCGGGACGTCGTCTACGAGCAGTACTTC
>TRBV6-5|NA|TRBJ2-1|NA
CASSYWGEPNEQFF
TGTGCCAGCAGTTACTGGGGAGAGCCCAATGAGCAGTTCTTC
>TRBV9|NA|TRBJ1-3|NA
CASSVEVRESGNTIYF
TGTGCCAGCAGCGTAGAAGTACGAGAATCTGGAAACACCATATATTTT
>TRBV5-1|NA|TRBJ2-3|TRBD1
CASSLATGGTDTQYF
TGCGCCAGCAGCCTCGCGACAGGGGGCACAGATACGCAGTATTTT